A single sample is the source of the 13 T cell receptor beta chains below, sequenced in a study of cytomegalovirus exposure and HLA in healthy donors. PCR involved 60 Vbeta and 13 Jbeta primers. The protocol was immunoSEQ multiplex PCR, while the TCRdb copy is restricted to in-frame clones and leaves out a portion. The profile shows 200,000 to 250,000 clones, around four fifths of them singletons. Sequenced: PBMCs. All receptors derive from a woman between 35 and 50 years old in good health and CMV-seronegative.

This chain joins TRBV7-8 and TRBJ1-2; 8 bases map to TRBD1. The CDR3 length is 15 residues. V shed 5 bases, J shed 1 base, and the junction held 6 bases outside the gene matches. Per the germline V gene, CDR1 is SGHVS and CDR2 is FQNEAQ. CDR3 sequence reads: CASSAGTGLNYGYTF. In DNA form, the CDR3 reads TGTGCCAGCAGCGCGGGGACAGGTCTTAACTATGGCTACACCTTC.

This chain connects TRBV4-1 to TRBJ2-7; tentative D call: TRBD2 (6 bases). This CDR3 contains 17 residues. V lost 1 base and J lost 2, with 18 bases in between. Per germline, CDR1 MGHRA and CDR2 YSYEKL. The CDR3, as DNA: TGCGCCAGCAGCCAAGGCGGGCCTAGCGCCAGGGCCTACGAGCAGTACTTC. It yields the protein CASSQGGPSARAYEQYF.

V is TRBV7-6 and J is TRBJ2-1; a possible D gene is TRBD2 (6 bases). The CDR3 sequence is 16 residues long. Germline CDR1 is SGHVS and CDR2 is FNYEAQ. V shed 1 base and J shed 9 bases, with 19 bases lying between them. CDR3 nucleotides: TGTGCCAGCAGCTTAGGGGGGTTTACGACTAGGTTTGAGCAGTTCTTC. Amino acid sequence: CASSLGGFTTRFEQFF. The full variable domain, completed using reference TRBV7-6 and TRBJ2-1, is GAGVSQSPRYKVTKRGQDVALRCDPISGHVSLYWYRQALGQGPEFLTYFNYEAQQDKSGLPNDRFSAERPEGSISTLTIQRTEQRDSAMYRCASSLGGFTTRFEQFFGPGTRLTVL.

The chain carries TRBV6-1 and TRBJ1-1; D gene unclear. Trimming cost V 4 bases and J 4 bases, with 16 bases left between them. The length of the CDR3 is 15 residues. CDR1 MNHNS and CDR2 SASEGT come from the germline V gene. This CDR3 reads CASSALVSGSTEAFF. The CDR3 nucleotides read TGTGCCAGCAGTGCACTGGTGAGTGGGAGCACTGAAGCTTTCTTT.

The J gene is TRBJ2-7, the V gene TRBV10-3; a possible D gene is TRBD1 (6 bases). Trimming shortened V by 5 bases and J by 2 bases, and 13 bases separated the two germline ends. This CDR3 region has 14 residues. Germline V gene data show CDR1 as ENHRY and CDR2 as SYGVKD. The CDR3 bases are TGTGCCATCAGTAAGGATGGGGGCACCTACGAGCAGTACTTC. This encodes CAISKDGGTYEQYF.

The chain is built from TRBV19 and TRBJ2-7; D is unclear. V shed 2 bases and J shed 5 bases, with 16 bases lying between them. The length of the CDR3 is 15 residues. Germline values: CDR1 LNHDA, CDR2 SQIVND (reference sequence). CDR3 nucleotide sequence: TGTGCCAGTAGTATATCGGATGACGGGTACAACGAGCAGTACTTC. Translated: CASSISDDGYNEQYF.

In this sample, this clone turned up a few times. The chain combines TRBV5-1 with TRBJ2-7; D might be TRBD2 (7 bases). CDR1 is SGHRS, CDR2 YFSETQ, per germline. Trimming pared 4 bases from V and 2 bases from J, leaving 16 bases between. The CDR3 covers 15 residues. The CDR3 spells CASSRLGGGAYEQYF. The CDR3 nucleotides are TGCGCCAGCAGCCGATTGGGGGGGGGCGCCTACGAGCAGTACTTC.

The rearrangement joins TRBV6-5 to TRBJ1-2; no clear D gene. The CDR3 consists of 15 residues. Germline loops: CDR1 MNHEY, CDR2 SVGAGI. V lost 0 bases and J 6 bases, leaving 14 bases between the germline ends. CDR3 DNA: TGTGCCAGCAGTTACTCCAATCGAGGGTTCCATGGCTACACCTTC. Translating gives CASSYSNRGFHGYTF.

The rearrangement uses TRBV18 and TRBJ2-7, with 12 bases that match TRBD1. V was pared by 0 bases and J by 7 bases, with 4 bases of the junction left unmatched. CDR1 and CDR2 from the germline V gene are KGHSH and LQKENI. This CDR3 contains 15 residues. This CDR3 is CASSPPMGQGAEQYF. In DNA form, the CDR3 reads TGTGCCAGCTCACCACCCATGGGACAGGGGGCAGAGCAGTACTTC.

This chain joins TRBV18 and TRBJ2-1; no clear D gene. The germline V gene has CDR1 KGHSH and CDR2 LQKENI. This CDR3 contains 16 residues. Trimming took 5 bases from V and 1 from J, leaving 15 bases between them. The CDR3 region is CASSSKPARSYNEQFF. In DNA form, the CDR3 reads TGTGCCAGCTCATCGAAACCCGCTAGGTCCTACAATGAGCAGTTCTTC.

The genes are TRBV27 and TRBJ1-1, with a possible D match to TRBD1 (5 bases). Trimming shortened V by 6 bases and J by 1 base, and 12 bases separated the two germline ends. CDR1 is MNHEY, CDR2 SMNVEV, per germline (reference sequence). The CDR3 runs 14 residues. CDR3: CASRLTGQNTEAFF. CDR3 DNA sequence: TGTGCCAGCAGGCTTACAGGACAGAACACTGAAGCTTTCTTT.

The V call is TRBV14, the J call TRBJ2-3; TRBD2 is a possible D gene (6 bases). CDR1 and CDR2 from the germline V gene are SGHDN and FVKESK. The CDR3 has 14 residues. The V and J ends lost 2 bases and 3 bases respectively, with 9 bases between them. The CDR3 region has the DNA TGTGCCAGCAGCCAACGGGACTTAACAGATACGCAGTATTTT. Translation gives CASSQRDLTDTQYF.

This clone was observed a few times. The chain links TRBV6-1 to TRBJ2-1, with D unresolved. The CDR3 has 14 residues. V lost 2 bases and J 2 bases, leaving 7 bases between the germline ends. CDR1 is MNHNS and CDR2 is SASEGT in the germline V gene. Here the CDR3 reads CASSEQSTYNEQFF. For the CDR3, the DNA is TGTGCCAGCAGTGAACAGTCCACCTACAATGAGCAGTTCTTC.